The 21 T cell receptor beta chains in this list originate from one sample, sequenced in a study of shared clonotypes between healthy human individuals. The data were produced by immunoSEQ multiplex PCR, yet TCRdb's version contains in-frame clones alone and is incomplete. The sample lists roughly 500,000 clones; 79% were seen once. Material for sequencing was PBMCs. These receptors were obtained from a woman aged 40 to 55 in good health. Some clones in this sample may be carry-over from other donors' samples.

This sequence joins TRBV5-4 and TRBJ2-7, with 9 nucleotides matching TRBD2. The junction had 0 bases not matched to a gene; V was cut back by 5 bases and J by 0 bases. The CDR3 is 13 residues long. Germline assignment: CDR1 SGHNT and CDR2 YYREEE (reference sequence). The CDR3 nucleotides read TGTGCCAGCAGGACTAGCGGCTCCTACGAGCAGTACTTC. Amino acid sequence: CASRTSGSYEQYF. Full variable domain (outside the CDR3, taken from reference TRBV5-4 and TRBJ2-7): ETGVTQSPTHLIKTRGQQVTLRCSSQSGHNTVSWYQQALGQGPQFIFQYYREEENGRGNFPPRFSGLQFPNYSSELNVNALELDDSALYLCASRTSGSYEQYFGPGTRLTVT.

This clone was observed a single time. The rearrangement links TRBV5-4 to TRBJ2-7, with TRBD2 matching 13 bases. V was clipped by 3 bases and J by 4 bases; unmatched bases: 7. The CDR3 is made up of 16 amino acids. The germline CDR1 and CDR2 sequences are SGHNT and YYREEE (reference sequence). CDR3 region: CASSSYGTSGTYEQYF. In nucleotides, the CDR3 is TGTGCCAGCAGCTCCTATGGGACTAGCGGGACATACGAGCAGTACTTC.

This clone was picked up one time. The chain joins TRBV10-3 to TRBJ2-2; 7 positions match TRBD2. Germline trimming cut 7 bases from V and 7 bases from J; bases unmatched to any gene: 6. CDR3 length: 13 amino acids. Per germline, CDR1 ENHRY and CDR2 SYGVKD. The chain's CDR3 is CAIKAGGGGELFF. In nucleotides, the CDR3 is TGTGCCATCAAGGCCGGCGGGGGCGGGGAGCTGTTTTTT.

The CDR3 DNA sequence: TGTGCCAGCAGCTTAGGATTCACAGATACGCAGTATTTT. This encodes CASSLGFTDTQYF. The chain has TRBV7-2 and TRBJ2-3; D remains ambiguous. This CDR3 is built from 13 residues. With 1 base removed from V and 2 bases from J, the gap between germline ends came to 4 bases. Germline V gives CDR1 SGHTA, CDR2 FQGNSA.

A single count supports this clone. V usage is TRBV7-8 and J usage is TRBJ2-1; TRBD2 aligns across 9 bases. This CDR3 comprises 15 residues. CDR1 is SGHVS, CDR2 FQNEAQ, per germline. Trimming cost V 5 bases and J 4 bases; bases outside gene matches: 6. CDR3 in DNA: TGTGCCAGCAGCGTTAGCGGGAGAGTGTACAATGAGCAGTTCTTC. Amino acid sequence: CASSVSGRVYNEQFF.

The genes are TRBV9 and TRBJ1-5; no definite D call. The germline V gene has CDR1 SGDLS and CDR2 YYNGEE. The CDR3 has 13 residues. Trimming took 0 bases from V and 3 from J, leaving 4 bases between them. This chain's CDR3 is CASSVGANQPQHF. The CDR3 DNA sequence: TGTGCCAGCAGCGTAGGGGCCAATCAGCCCCAGCATTTT.

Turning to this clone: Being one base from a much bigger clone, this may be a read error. The CDR3 DNA follows: TGTGCCAGCTCACCTCTGACAGGGGGTTACACCGGGGAGCTGTTTTTT. Its translation: CASSPLTGGYTGELFF. The chain recombines TRBV18 with TRBJ2-2; 9 bases fit TRBD1. The junction had 5 bases not matched to a gene; V was cut back by 3 bases and J by 3 bases. Per germline, CDR1 KGHSH and CDR2 LQKENI. The CDR3 contains 16 residues.

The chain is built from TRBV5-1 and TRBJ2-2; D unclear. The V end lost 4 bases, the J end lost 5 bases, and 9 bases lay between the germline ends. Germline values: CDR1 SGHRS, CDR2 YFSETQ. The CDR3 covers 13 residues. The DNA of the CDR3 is TGCGCCAGCAGCCCCTATAGTACCGGGGAGCTGTTTTTT. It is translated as CASSPYSTGELFF.

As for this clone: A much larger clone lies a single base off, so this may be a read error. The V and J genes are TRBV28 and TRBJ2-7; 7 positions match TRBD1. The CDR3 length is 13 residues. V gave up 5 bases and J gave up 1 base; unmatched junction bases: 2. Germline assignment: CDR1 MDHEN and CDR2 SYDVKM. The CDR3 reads CASSRTGSYEQYF. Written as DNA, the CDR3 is TGTGCCAGCAGTAGGACAGGATCCTACGAGCAGTACTTC.

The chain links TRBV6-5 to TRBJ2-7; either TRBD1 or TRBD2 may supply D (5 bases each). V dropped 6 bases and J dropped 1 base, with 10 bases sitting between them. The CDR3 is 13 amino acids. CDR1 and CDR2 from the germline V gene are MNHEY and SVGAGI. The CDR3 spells CASSRGGSYEQYF. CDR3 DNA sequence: TGTGCCAGCAGCCGTGGGGGTTCCTACGAGCAGTACTTC.

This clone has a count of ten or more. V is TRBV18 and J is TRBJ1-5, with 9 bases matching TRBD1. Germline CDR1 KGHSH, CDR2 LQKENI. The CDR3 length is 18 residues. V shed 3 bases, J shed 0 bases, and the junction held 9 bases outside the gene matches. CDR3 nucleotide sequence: TGTGCCAGCTCACCGACTCCCGGGACAGGGAATAGCAATCAGCCCCAGCATTTT. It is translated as CASSPTPGTGNSNQPQHF.

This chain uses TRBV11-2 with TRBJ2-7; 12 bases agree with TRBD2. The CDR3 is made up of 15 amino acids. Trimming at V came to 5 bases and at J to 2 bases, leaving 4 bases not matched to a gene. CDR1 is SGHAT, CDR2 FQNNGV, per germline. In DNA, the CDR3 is TGTGCCAGCAGCCCGCTAGCGGGAGGGACCTACGAGCAGTACTTC. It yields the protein CASSPLAGGTYEQYF.

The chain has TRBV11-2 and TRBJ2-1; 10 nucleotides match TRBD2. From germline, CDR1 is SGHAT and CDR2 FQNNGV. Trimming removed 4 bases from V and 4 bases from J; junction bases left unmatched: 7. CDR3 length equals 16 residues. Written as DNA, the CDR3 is TGTGCCAGCAGCTGGGGACTAGCGCGATGGTACAATGAGCAGTTCTTC. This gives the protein CASSWGLARWYNEQFF.

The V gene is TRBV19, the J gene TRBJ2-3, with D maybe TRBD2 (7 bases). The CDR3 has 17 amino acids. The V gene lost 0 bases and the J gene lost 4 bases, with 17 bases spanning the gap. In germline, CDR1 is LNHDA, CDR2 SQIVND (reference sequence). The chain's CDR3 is CASSIDRYPGGPDTQYF. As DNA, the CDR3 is TGTGCCAGTAGTATAGATCGGTATCCGGGGGGCCCAGATACGCAGTATTTT.

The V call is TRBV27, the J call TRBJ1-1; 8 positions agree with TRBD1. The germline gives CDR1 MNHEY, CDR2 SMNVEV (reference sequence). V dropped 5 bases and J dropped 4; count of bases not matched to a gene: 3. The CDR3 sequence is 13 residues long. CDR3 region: CASSETGGTEAFF. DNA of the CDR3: TGTGCCAGCAGTGAAACAGGGGGCACTGAAGCTTTCTTT.

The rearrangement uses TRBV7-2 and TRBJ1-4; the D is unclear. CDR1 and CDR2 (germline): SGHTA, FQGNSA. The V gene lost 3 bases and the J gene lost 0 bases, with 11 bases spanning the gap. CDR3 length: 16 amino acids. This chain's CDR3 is CASSFLAGTTNEKLFF. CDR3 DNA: TGTGCCAGCAGCTTCCTGGCCGGGACAACTAATGAAAAACTGTTTTTT.

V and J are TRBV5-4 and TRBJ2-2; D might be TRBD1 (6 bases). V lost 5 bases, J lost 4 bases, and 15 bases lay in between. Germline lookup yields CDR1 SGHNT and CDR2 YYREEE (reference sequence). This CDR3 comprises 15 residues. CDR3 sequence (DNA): TGTGCCAGCAGGAAACAGGGCGTGGTCACCGGGGAGCTGTTTTTT. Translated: CASRKQGVVTGELFF.

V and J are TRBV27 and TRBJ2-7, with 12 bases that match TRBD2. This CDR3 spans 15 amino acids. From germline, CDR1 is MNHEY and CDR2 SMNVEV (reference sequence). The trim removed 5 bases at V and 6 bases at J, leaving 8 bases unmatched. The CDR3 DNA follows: TGTGCCAGCAGTCCTCGACTAGCGGGAGCTAGCGAGCAGTACTTC. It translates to CASSPRLAGASEQYF.

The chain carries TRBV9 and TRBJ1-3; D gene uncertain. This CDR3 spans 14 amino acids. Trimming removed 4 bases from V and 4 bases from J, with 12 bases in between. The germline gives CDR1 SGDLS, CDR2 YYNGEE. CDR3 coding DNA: TGTGCCAGCAGCCCCGTATTGGGAGGAAACACCATATATTTT. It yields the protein CASSPVLGGNTIYF.

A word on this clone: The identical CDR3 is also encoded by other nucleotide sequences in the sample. In nucleotides, the CDR3 is TGTGCCAGCAGTTTAAGAGAGACCCAGTACTTC. Amino acids: CASSLRETQYF. This sequence joins TRBV28 and TRBJ2-5; D ambiguous. V lost 2 bases and J 4 bases, leaving 2 bases between the germline ends. Germline V gene data show CDR1 as MDHEN and CDR2 as SYDVKM. The CDR3 extends over 11 amino acids.

The CDR3 reads CASSPRVGHYEQYF. CDR3 bases: TGTGCCAGCAGTCCAAGGGTAGGGCACTACGAGCAGTACTTC. The gene calls are TRBV2 and TRBJ2-7; no firm D call. Trimming removed 5 bases at V and 3 bases at J, with 14 bases between. Germline V CDR1 and CDR2: SNHLY, FYNNEI. The CDR3 extends over 14 amino acids.